The present T cell receptor (beta chain) was sequenced within a study of blood T cell repertoires in COVID-19. Produced via immunoSEQ multiplex PCR; TCRdb's table is partial and in-frame only. The sample yields more than 200,000 clones, 75% to 90% seen once. Participants' own reports of clinical history determined their cohort assignment. Resolution of symptoms, clearance, or two negative PCRs was present in recovered Cohort 3 donors. Trimming shortened V by 0 bases and J by 5 bases, and 13 bases separated the two germline ends. Germline CDR1 and CDR2: SGHTA and FQGNSA. This CDR3 spans 15 amino acids.

V usage is TRBV7-2 and J usage is TRBJ1-1; perhaps TRBD1 as D (6 bases). Sequenced sample: PBMCs or T cells enriched from blood (not recorded which). The TCR comes from a woman aged 25-40 years who had recovered from COVID-19. The CDR3 spells CASSLALSGVTEAFF. The CDR3 nucleotides read TGTGCCAGCAGCTTAGCGCTCTCAGGGGTAACTGAAGCTTTCTTT. The full variable domain, completed using reference TRBV7-2 and TRBJ1-1, is GAGVSQSPSNKVTEKGKDVELRCDPISGHTALYWYRQSLGQGLEFLIYFQGNSAPDKSGLPSDRFSAERTGGSVSTLTIQRTQQEDSAVYLCASSLALSGVTEAFFGQGTRLTVV.